The clone carrying this T cell receptor beta chain was seen more than once but under ten times. Its antigen is currently unknown. TCRdb re-called the reads through MiXCR, storing one row per CDR3 protein. Seen here are just over 450,000 distinct CDR3 sequences, about 44% observed once, and the top ten hold 43%. The V end lost 2 bases, the J end lost 0 bases, and 8 bases lay between the germline ends. The CDR3 is 14 residues long. Germline CDR1 reads MGHRA; CDR2 reads YSYEKL. The data derive from a study of T cell repertoires in cytomegalovirus infection. Study summary: CMV infection together with matching HLA type was indicated by public TCR beta signatures. General observations from the study: Clonotype analysis showed dominance of the ex vivo response by HLA-C-restricted CMV-specific TCR beta clonotypes.

This chain joins TRBV4-1 and TRBJ2-7; weak D call: TRBD2 (5 bases). The sequence came from a human donor in good health (CMV status not recorded). Some clones in this sample may be carry-over from other donors' samples. The sample was cultured PBMCs, taken from culture after CMV antigen stimulation. CDR3 loop: CASSQTRDSYEQYF. The CDR3 nucleotides are TGCGCCAGCAGCCAAACTAGGGACTCCTACGAGCAGTACTTC.